The clone carrying this TCR beta chain was seen a handful of times. Antigen unknown. Time point specified: persistent/refractory GD, antithyroid drugs over 5 years with positive TRAb. Generation of the TCR library employed RNA extracted from PBMCs. V dropped 5 bases and J dropped 5 bases, with 10 bases sitting between them. CDR3 size: 13 residues. Germline assignment: CDR1 SGHTA and CDR2 FQGNSA. The sample originates from a study of regulatory T cells in long-lasting Graves disease. The overall study: Over 5 years on antithyroid drugs plus positive TSH receptor antibodies marked Graves' disease as persistent.

Researchers made TCR beta libraries by using iRepertoire HTBI primers and running Arm-PCR on CDR3 regions. A single record per CDR3 protein comes from TCRdb applying MiXCR to the multiplex PCR reads. The sample comprises fewer than 600,000 distinct CDR3 sequences, around a fifth of which are singletons, and 13% rests with the top ten. General study points: The study found TRBV28, TRBJ1-2 and TRBJ2-5 favored in persistent disease.

The starting material was peripheral blood mononuclear cells (PBMCs), obtained when the disease was refractory, from a patient treated with antithyroid drugs. This chain uses TRBV7-2 with TRBJ1-5; D gene uncertain. The receptor was isolated from a female donor with Graves disease. In DNA, the CDR3 is TGTGCCAGCAGCCATGGCCCAGATCAGCCCCAGCATTTT. This gives the protein CASSHGPDQPQHF. Together with reference TRBV7-2 and TRBJ1-5, the CDR3 gives the full variable domain: GAGVSQSPSNKVTEKGKDVELRCDPISGHTALYWYRQSLGQGLEFLIYFQGNSAPDKSGLPSDRFSAERTGGSVSTLTIQRTQQEDSAVYLCASSHGPDQPQHFGDGTRLSIL.